This T cell receptor (beta chain) derives from a study of T cells in Graves' hyperthyroidism and ophthalmopathy (dated by TCRdb to about 2019). About the full investigation: Peripheral blood samples were taken at the time of initial diagnosis, prior to any treatment. To identify TCR V-J signatures that set the groups apart, the researchers used a discovery cohort of 100 patients, made up of about 44 with Graves' ophthalmopathy and 55 to 65 with stable Graves' hyperthyroidism. Prospective prediction of ophthalmopathy was tested in an independent validation cohort of under 20 hyperthyroidism patients and 17 patients who later progressed to ophthalmopathy. The approximately 100 discovery patients were divided at random into training and test sets in a 7:3 ratio. The study also compared thyroid tissue and blood T-cell repertoires from a handful of Graves' hyperthyroidism patients. Once sampling was done, hyperthyroidism patients were given methimazole at a starting dose of 30 mg daily, whereas ophthalmopathy patients were given high-dose intravenous methylprednisolone. The paper describes TCR Vbeta CDR3 sequencing of 120 to 150 peripheral blood samples, made up of roughly 45 ophthalmopathy patients, over 70 hyperthyroidism patients and some 17 progressor patients. What the study reported, not specific to this receptor: Sample size was not statistically predetermined, and blinding of investigators to group allocation was not performed. Most expanded thyroid clonotypes (frequency above 0.001) were also found in blood, which suggests that blood repertoires may mirror thyroid immune responses. In validation, progression to ophthalmopathy was predicted by the model with nearly 71% sensitivity and 72% to 80% specificity, a median of roughly 6 months before onset. In cross-validation, a model built on a 13 V-J signature told ophthalmopathy apart from stable hyperthyroidism with 85% to 90% sensitivity and approximately 81% specificity, and in testing the same model reached 80%/75%.

Amplification of TCR beta CDR3 regions was carried out from RNA transcripts. For the first round of RT-PCR on the TCR CDR3, the HTBI primer set was used together with the Qiagen OneStep RT-PCR kit. The libraries were constructed in a second round of multiplex PCR and then size-selected and purified. Libraries were sequenced paired-end with 100 bp reads on an Illumina HiSeq2000. In the source study's methods: SOAPnuke was used to process the raw data, removing reads that contained adapters or uncalled bases, had a mean Phred below 15, or lacked an exact match to the constant primer or identifier. COPE v1.2.5 was used to merge high-quality paired reads, and clonotypes were defined as unique nucleotide sequences. MiTCR v1.1 was used to align clonotypes to the IMGT TRBV, TRBD and TRBJ reference segments. Only V-J combinations with frequency above 0.0001, covering 99% to 99.2% of repertoires, were analysed. The TCS score was defined as F50 (clonal expansion) divided by E x V (chaos), with BLOSUM62-based TCRdist calculated between CDR3 peptides within each V-J. Welch's t-statistics and random forest reduced roughly 540 V-J features to 10 to 15, which were used in a naive Bayes classifier (R e1071). TCRdb itself trimmed the public reads at Q25 with fastp, ran MiXCR and retained productive beta chains. Rows with a matching CDR3 protein are joined into one entry that keeps the most common DNA and genes. The V and J calls and clone size are TCRdb's, not the authors'. The sample contains approximately 560,000 distinct CDR3 sequences, more than 15% of them found a single time. Under 8% of the sample is in the top ten clones.

This clonotype was observed many times. The antigen it binds to is not known. No quality values exist for individual bases; no much larger clone is one base distant. Graves' hyperthyroidism was defined as stable when no progression to ophthalmopathy occurred over 18 months of follow-up. Hyperthyroidism patients were aged 18 to 65 years and newly diagnosed, with disease duration of less than 2 months. The study excluded patients with uncontrolled infections, other autoimmune diseases, pregnancy or lactation. Diagnoses were based on clinical symptoms, serum thyroxine and TRAb, thyroid ultrasound and orbital computed tomography. Ficoll-Paque density gradient centrifugation was used to isolate PBMCs from 9.5 to 10 ml of fresh peripheral blood. Total RNA was extracted with Trizol reagent, and quality was checked on an Agilent 2100 Bioanalyzer. This TCR came from a woman in her 30s with Graves' hyperthyroidism. Material: blood.

The CDR3: CASSLRAAGSYGYTF. The DNA is as follows: TGTGCCAGCAGTTTACGAGCCGCCGGGAGCTATGGCTACACCTTC. Here the chain combines TRBV27 and TRBJ1-2; no D gene call is confident. The germline V gene encodes CDR1 MNHEY and CDR2 SMNVEV (reference sequence). Between the V and J ends, shortened by 2 bases and 4 bases respectively, the junction contains 14 bases. The CDR3 sequence holds 15 residues, the cysteine and phenylalanine included. Only the CDR3 DNA stays, 45 bases, in frame from base 1.